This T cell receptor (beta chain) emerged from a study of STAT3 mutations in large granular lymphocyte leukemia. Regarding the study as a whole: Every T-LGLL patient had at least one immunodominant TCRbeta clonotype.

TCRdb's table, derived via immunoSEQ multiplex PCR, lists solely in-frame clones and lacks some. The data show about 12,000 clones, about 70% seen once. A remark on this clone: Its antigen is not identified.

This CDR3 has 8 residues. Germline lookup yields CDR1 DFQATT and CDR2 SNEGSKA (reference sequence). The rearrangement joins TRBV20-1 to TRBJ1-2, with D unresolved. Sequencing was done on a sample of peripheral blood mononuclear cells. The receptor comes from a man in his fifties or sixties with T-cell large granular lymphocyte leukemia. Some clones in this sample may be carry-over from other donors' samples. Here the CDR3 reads CRVYGYTF. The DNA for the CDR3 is TGCAGGGTGTATGGCTACACCTTC.